Shown below are 28 T cell receptor beta chains from a single sample sequenced in a study of cytomegalovirus exposure and HLA in healthy donors. Both 60 Vbeta primers and 13 Jbeta primers went into the PCR. Here immunoSEQ multiplex PCR was the method, and the copy in TCRdb shows in-frame clones only, minus some. The repertoire holds about 120,000 clones, 80% seen once, with about 2.6% in the top ten. Specimen: PBMCs. The receptors stem from a young man in good health and CMV-seronegative.

V and J are TRBV7-2 and TRBJ2-1; D might be TRBD2 (5 bases). Germline values: CDR1 SGHTA, CDR2 FQGNSA. The CDR3 has 15 amino acids. V was pared by 2 bases and J by 0 bases, with 8 bases between. The CDR3 is CASSLTRSSYNEQFF. The CDR3 coding sequence is TGTGCCAGCAGCTTAACTAGAAGCTCCTACAATGAGCAGTTCTTC.

The CDR3 reads CASSPGTANNNEQFF. DNA of the CDR3: TGCGCCAGCAGCCCCGGGACAGCGAATAACAATGAGCAGTTCTTC. The rearrangement links TRBV5-1 to TRBJ2-1, with 7 bases matching TRBD1. Germline-derived CDR1 and CDR2 are SGHRS and YFSETQ. The length of the CDR3 is 15 residues. J gave up 5 bases and V 4 bases, and 9 bases lay outside the gene matches.

V and J are TRBV6-5 and TRBJ2-5; D gene unclear. The CDR3 has 13 residues. Deletions cut 5 bases from V and 2 bases from J, with 9 bases between. The germline V gene has CDR1 MNHEY and CDR2 SVGAGI. The CDR3 spells CASSGQVQETQYF. CDR3 sequence (DNA): TGTGCCAGCAGTGGGCAAGTTCAAGAGACCCAGTACTTC.

The DNA of the CDR3 is TGTGCCAGCAGCCAAAGGACAAGCCTTAGTAGCTCCTACGAGCAGTACTTC. Translated: CASSQRTSLSSSYEQYF. The V and J genes are TRBV14 and TRBJ2-7, with TRBD1 as a possible D gene (5 bases). V gave up 2 bases and J gave up 0 bases, with 17 bases separating them. CDR1 and CDR2 (germline): SGHDN, FVKESK. The CDR3 contains 17 residues.

J is TRBJ2-7 and V is TRBV5-1, with D hard to call. V was cut by 2 bases and J by 2 bases, with 11 bases left in between. CDR1 is SGHRS and CDR2 is YFSETQ in the germline V gene. The CDR3 sequence is 14 residues long. The CDR3 nucleotides are TGCGCCAGCAGCTTTCCCGGGTTTCCCTACGAGCAGTACTTC. It translates to CASSFPGFPYEQYF.

The chain recombines TRBV11-2 with TRBJ1-1, with TRBD1 matching over 11 bases. The length of the CDR3 is 15 residues. The germline CDR1 and CDR2 sequences are SGHAT and FQNNGV. Trimming removed 5 bases from V and 1 base from J; junction bases left unmatched: 3. CDR3 in amino acids: CASSPGQGANTEAFF. The CDR3 bases are TGTGCCAGCAGCCCCGGACAGGGGGCGAACACTGAAGCTTTCTTT.

This clone was detected once. V is TRBV4-1 and J is TRBJ2-5; 7 bases are shared with TRBD1. V shed 4 bases, J shed 2 bases, and the junction held 10 bases outside the gene matches. This CDR3 contains 16 residues. Germline V gene sequence: CDR1 MGHRA, CDR2 YSYEKL. CDR3 loop: CASSPRSTQGQETQYF. The CDR3 DNA follows: TGCGCCAGCAGCCCCCGATCGACACAGGGGCAAGAGACCCAGTACTTC.

The CDR3 here is CASSVGGAGANVLTF. Here the CDR3 DNA reads TGTGCCAGCAGCGTCGGGGGGGCCGGGGCCAACGTCCTGACTTTC. This chain connects TRBV9 to TRBJ2-6, with TRBD2 matching 8 bases. The CDR3 extends over 15 amino acids. Losses at the gene ends were 2 bases for V and 4 bases for J; bases not matched to a gene: 2. Germline assignment: CDR1 SGDLS and CDR2 YYNGEE.

V gene TRBV4-2 combines with J gene TRBJ2-1; D is undetermined. V lost 7 bases to trimming and J lost 6 bases, with 16 bases between them. The CDR3 loop spans 14 amino acids. The germline CDR1 and CDR2 sequences are LGHNA and YNFKEQ. The CDR3 protein is CASNSPSNPNEQFF. Written as DNA, the CDR3 is TGTGCCAGCAACTCACCCTCTAACCCCAATGAGCAGTTCTTC.

Only a few counts were recorded for this clone. The chain employs TRBV6-6 and TRBJ1-1; 8 bases are shared with TRBD1. The CDR3 is 15 residues long. Losses at the gene ends were 0 bases for V and 8 bases for J; bases not matched to a gene: 8. Looked up from germline, CDR1 is MNHNY and CDR2 is SVGAGI (reference sequence). CDR3 coding DNA: TGTGCCAGCAGTTACTCGTTTTCACAGGGGGGCGAAGCTTTCTTT. Translating gives CASSYSFSQGGEAFF.

In its sample, this clone was seen a few times. V and J are TRBV7-9 and TRBJ2-7; tentatively, D is TRBD2 (7 bases). The germline gives CDR1 SEHNR, CDR2 FQNEAQ (reference sequence). This CDR3 contains 17 residues. V was shortened by 5 bases and J by 3 bases, with 23 bases between the two germline ends. DNA of the CDR3: TGTGCCAGCAGCCCTGCAGATATGGGGGGGCTGCTCTACGAGCAGTACTTC. Protein sequence: CASSPADMGGLLYEQYF.

The CDR3 is CASSDLGGVYNEQFF. CDR3 DNA sequence: TGTGCCAGCAGCGACCTGGGGGGGGTATACAATGAGCAGTTCTTC. J is TRBJ2-1 and V is TRBV7-9; TRBD2 agrees at 7 bases. The trim removed 5 bases at V and 4 bases at J, leaving 8 bases unmatched. Germline CDR1 SEHNR, CDR2 FQNEAQ (reference sequence). CDR3 length: 15 amino acids.

This chain uses TRBV5-6 with TRBJ1-2; the match to TRBD1 covers 8 bases. CDR3 size: 15 residues. Trimming took 4 bases from V and 7 from J; bases not matched to a gene: 12. Germline V gene lookup returns CDR1 SGHDT and CDR2 YYEEEE. CDR3 nucleotides: TGTGCCAGCAGCCAAGAACGGACAGGGCGGCTTGGCTACACCTTC. This translates into CASSQERTGRLGYTF.

The V and J genes are TRBV27 and TRBJ2-1; 12 nucleotides align to TRBD2. Trimming removed 2 bases from V and 4 bases from J; junction bases left unmatched: 6. Germline-derived CDR1 and CDR2 are MNHEY and SMNVEV (reference sequence). The CDR3 is 17 amino acids. The CDR3 nucleotides read TGTGCCAGCAGTTTAGCTAGCGGGAGGGCCGCGTACAATGAGCAGTTCTTC. Translated: CASSLASGRAAYNEQFF.

The chain joins TRBV19 to TRBJ2-1; D not resolved. The CDR3 runs 15 residues. Germline V lookup: CDR1 LNHDA, CDR2 SQIVND (reference sequence). Trimming removed 6 bases from V and 6 bases from J, with 18 bases in between. The DNA of the CDR3 is TGTGCCAGTAGGATTCTAGACGTTCCTACCAATGAGCAGTTCTTC. Translating it yields CASRILDVPTNEQFF.

The CDR3 DNA reads TGTGCCAGCAGCTTCGGGGGATCGCATGAAAAACTGTTTTTT. Translation: CASSFGGSHEKLFF. The chain employs TRBV5-6 and TRBJ1-4, with D perhaps TRBD1 (5 bases). Germline V gene lookup returns CDR1 SGHDT and CDR2 YYEEEE. The length of the CDR3 is 14 residues. Deletions cut 2 bases from V and 6 bases from J, with 11 bases between.

The V call is TRBV7-8, the J call TRBJ2-5; D not resolved. The germline V gene encodes CDR1 SGHVS and CDR2 FQNEAQ. This CDR3 has 13 residues. V lost 1 base and J lost 4, with 7 bases in between. The CDR3 here is CASSLGYGETQYF. CDR3 DNA: TGTGCCAGCAGCTTAGGTTACGGAGAGACCCAGTACTTC.

The rearrangement joins TRBV5-6 to TRBJ2-5; 8 positions agree with TRBD1. CDR1 SGHDT and CDR2 YYEEEE come from the germline V gene. The CDR3 has 14 amino acids. V lost 5 bases to trimming and J lost 2 bases; unmatched junction nucleotides: 5. The CDR3 DNA follows: TGTGCCAGCAGGAGGGACAGGTTTCAAGAGACCCAGTACTTC. Encoded protein: CASRRDRFQETQYF.

V is TRBV4-3 and J is TRBJ1-1, with TRBD1 matching over 9 bases. The J segment lost 0 bases and the V segment lost 1 base, leaving 3 bases of the junction unmatched. The CDR3 contains 16 residues. Per the germline V gene, CDR1 is LGHNA and CDR2 is YSLEER. The CDR3 DNA reads as TGCGCCAGCAGCCAAGGCACAGGGGGCGTGAACACTGAAGCTTTCTTT. Amino acid sequence: CASSQGTGGVNTEAFF.

The V and J genes are TRBV7-9 and TRBJ1-1; tentative D call: TRBD1 (5 bases). This CDR3 comprises 14 residues. CDR1 and CDR2 (germline): SEHNR, FQNEAQ (reference sequence). Trimming removed 5 bases at V and 0 bases at J, with 10 bases between. CDR3 DNA sequence: TGTGCCAGCAGCGCCTCACAGGTGAACACTGAAGCTTTCTTT. This encodes CASSASQVNTEAFF.

The chain recombines TRBV4-1 with TRBJ1-3, with a tentative D call TRBD1 (6 bases). Germline V gives CDR1 MGHRA, CDR2 YSYEKL. There are 16 residues in the CDR3. The V end was cut by 4 bases, the J end by 0 bases, with 13 bases between. CDR3 loop: CASSPRGGGSGNTIYF. CDR3 nucleotide sequence: TGCGCCAGCAGCCCGAGGGGGGGCGGCTCTGGAAACACCATATATTTT.

V is TRBV30 and J is TRBJ2-2, with TRBD1 as a possible D gene (5 bases). CDR1 GTSNPN and CDR2 SVGIG come from the germline V gene (reference sequence). CDR3 length: 15 residues. Trimming shortened V by 0 bases and J by 1 base, and 9 bases separated the two germline ends. CDR3 nucleotide sequence: TGTGCCTGGAGTGTATTTAGGGGGAACACCGGGGAGCTGTTTTTT. This codes for CAWSVFRGNTGELFF.

The chain recombines TRBV5-4 with TRBJ1-1, with D possibly matching TRBD1 (5 bases). The CDR3 loop spans 16 amino acids. Trimming left V 4 bases short and J 11 bases short, with 27 bases between. Germline V gene sequence: CDR1 SGHNT, CDR2 YYREEE (reference sequence). The CDR3 DNA is TGTGCCAGCAGCGACCCCATCCAAAGCAGGGTCGGGTCGGCTTTCTTT. Residues: CASSDPIQSRVGSAFF.

This clone has only one observation. The chain uses TRBV10-2 and TRBJ2-7; 7 bases match TRBD1. V gave up 8 bases and J gave up 5 bases; unmatched junction bases: 12. This CDR3 is built from 14 residues. In germline, CDR1 is WSHSY, CDR2 SAAADI. This CDR3 is CASCMTGFRDEQYF. The CDR3 nucleotides are TGCGCCAGCTGCATGACAGGGTTCAGGGACGAGCAGTACTTC.

The chain joins TRBV27 to TRBJ1-5; 8 nucleotides match TRBD1. V shed 5 bases and J 6 bases; nucleotides not matched to a gene: 3. The CDR3 spans 13 residues. The germline V gene has CDR1 MNHEY and CDR2 SMNVEV (reference sequence). CDR3 region: CASSIDRGQPQHF. The CDR3 nucleotides read TGTGCCAGCAGTATAGACAGGGGTCAGCCCCAGCATTTT.

This clone was picked up one time. CDR3 sequence reads: CAISESESGTGVGYGYTF. DNA of the CDR3: TGTGCCATCAGTGAGTCAGAAAGCGGGACAGGGGTAGGATATGGCTACACCTTC. The chain links TRBV10-3 to TRBJ1-2; 10 bases align to TRBD1. The CDR3 totals 18 residues. In germline, CDR1 is ENHRY, CDR2 SYGVKD. V trimming: 0 bases; J trimming: 5 bases; junction bases outside the gene matches: 12.

The chain joins TRBV5-1 to TRBJ1-1, with D perhaps matching TRBD1 (6 bases). The germline V gene has CDR1 SGHRS and CDR2 YFSETQ. V was pared by 0 bases and J by 0 bases, with 12 bases between. CDR3 size: 16 residues. The CDR3 bases are TGCGCCAGCAGCTTGGGTGCGACAGGATTGAACACTGAAGCTTTCTTT. This gives the protein CASSLGATGLNTEAFF.

The chain is built from TRBV27 and TRBJ2-5; perhaps TRBD2 as D (6 bases). CDR3 length: 17 amino acids. Germline V lookup: CDR1 MNHEY, CDR2 SMNVEV (reference sequence). The ends were cut back, 2 bases at V and 2 bases at J, with 18 bases in the middle. CDR3 in amino acids: CASSLLRPGEGQETQYF. In DNA form, the CDR3 reads TGTGCCAGCAGTTTACTCCGCCCGGGAGAGGGGCAAGAGACCCAGTACTTC.